This TCR beta chain emerged from a study of CD8+ T cells in alopecia areata. Study-level results: Tofacitinib significantly brought down scalp clonality and expanded CD8+ clones among top 100.

This clone was counted once. Its antigen is currently unknown. V lost 5 bases, J lost 5 bases, and 15 bases stayed unmatched. This CDR3 has 16 residues. CDR1 is SQVTM and CDR2 is ANQGSEA in the germline V gene. Indicated treatment: oral pan-JAK inhibitor, 5-10 mg twice daily. cDNA reverse transcribed from extracted RNA served as the sequencing template. Assay: immunoSEQ multiplex PCR; the TCRdb copy retains only in-frame clones and omits some. The table shows around 200,000 clones, with 40% to 65% occurring only once. The chain couples TRBV29-1 to TRBJ1-1; 9 nucleotides line up with TRBD1. Sequencing was performed on CD8+ T cells sorted from blood, taken at week 24, from a patient treated with tofacitinib. This receptor was taken from a human donor with alopecia areata. In DNA form, the CDR3 reads TGCAGCGTTCTTATGGAGGACAGGGGTCGTGGGACTGAAGCTTTCTTT. Residues: CSVLMEDRGRGTEAFF.